This T cell receptor (beta chain) was captured by sequencing in a study of blood T cell repertoires in COVID-19. Overall study context: The United States, Italy and Spain were the sources of the acute and convalescent COVID-19 samples. In each case, the material was cDNA or gDNA derived from T cells, B-cell-depleted T cells, or PBMCs.

Germline V gene lookup returns CDR1 MNHEY and CDR2 SMNVEV (reference sequence). The trim removed 9 bases at V and 1 base at J, leaving 10 bases unmatched. CDR3 length: 16 residues. In the original analysis: Reference gene primers were amplified, and this amplification served to estimate nucleated cell counts. TCRdb's copy holds only in-frame clones and misses some; the assay was immunoSEQ multiplex PCR. V, J and clone size derive from that table, while D and trimming were established from the DNA sequence. The data hold 100,000 to 150,000 clones, with about 90% observed a single time. The V and J genes are TRBV27 and TRBJ1-1, with TRBD1 matching over 11 bases. Material: peripheral blood. This receptor was identified in a woman in her sixties or seventies with acute or convalescent COVID-19. As DNA, the CDR3 is TGTGCCAGGAGGGGACAGGGGGAGAAGACGAACACTGAAGCTTTCTTT. Translating gives CARRGQGEKTNTEAFF.